This TCR beta chain was found in a study of graft-versus-host responses after intestinal transplantation. Study summary: Those transplanted obtained multivisceral, liver-intestinal, or isolated intestinal grafts. Induction with anti-thymocyte globulin, then tacrolimus and steroids for about 3 years, was given to all recipients. Study observations and caveats: The authors found GvH clones in recipient marrow, some appearing first in ileum or blood.

As concerns this clone: Its specificity is unknown.

Sequenced by immunoSEQ multiplex PCR; TCRdb stores in-frame clones only, minus some. This table holds approximately 58,000 clones, around nine tenths found once. The ends lost 5 bases at V and 0 bases at J; junction bases unmatched: 3. The CDR3 contains 14 residues. CDR1 is PRHDT, CDR2 FYEKMQ, per germline (reference sequence). The chain recombines TRBV13 with TRBJ2-5; 7 bases agree with TRBD1. The receptor was isolated from a human patient who received an intestinal transplant, so some T cells may come from the graft donor. This specimen was PBMCs, taken about 120 days after intestinal transplantation. The chain's CDR3 is CASSQDRYQETQYF. As DNA, the CDR3 is TGTGCCAGCAGCCAGGACAGGTACCAAGAGACCCAGTACTTC.